The clone carrying this T cell receptor (beta chain) was seen only a few times. The record originates from a study of blood T cell repertoires in COVID-19. Sequenced by immunoSEQ multiplex PCR; TCRdb stores in-frame clones only, minus some. The table shows some 300,000 clones, with around 90% occurring only once. The ends were cut back, 3 bases at V and 2 bases at J, with 13 bases in the middle. This CDR3 contains 15 residues. The germline V gene has CDR1 SGHAT and CDR2 FQNNGV. The source is a man aged 65 to 85 with acute or convalescent COVID-19. The material sequenced was peripheral blood. V gene TRBV11-2 combines with J gene TRBJ1-2; D remains ambiguous. The CDR3: CASSFIQRWNYGYTF. The CDR3 DNA is TGTGCCAGCAGCTTTATACAGAGATGGAACTATGGCTACACCTTC.